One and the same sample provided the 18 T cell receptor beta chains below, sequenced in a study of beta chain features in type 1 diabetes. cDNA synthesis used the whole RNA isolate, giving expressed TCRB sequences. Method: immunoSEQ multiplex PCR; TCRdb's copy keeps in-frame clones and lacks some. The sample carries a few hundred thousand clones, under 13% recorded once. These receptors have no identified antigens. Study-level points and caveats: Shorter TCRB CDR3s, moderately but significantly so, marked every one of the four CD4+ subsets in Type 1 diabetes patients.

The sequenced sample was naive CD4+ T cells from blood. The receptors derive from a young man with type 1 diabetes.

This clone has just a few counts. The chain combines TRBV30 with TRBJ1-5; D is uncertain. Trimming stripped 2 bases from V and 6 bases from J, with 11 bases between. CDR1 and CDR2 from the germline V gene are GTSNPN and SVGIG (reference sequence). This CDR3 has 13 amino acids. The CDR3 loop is CAWSPYGGQPQHF. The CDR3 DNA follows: TGTGCCTGGAGTCCCTACGGCGGTCAGCCCCAGCATTTT.

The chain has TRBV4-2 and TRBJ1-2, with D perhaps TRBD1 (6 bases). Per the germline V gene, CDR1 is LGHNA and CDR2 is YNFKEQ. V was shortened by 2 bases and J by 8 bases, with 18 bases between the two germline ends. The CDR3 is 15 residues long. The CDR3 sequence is CASSQRDTPRGGYTF. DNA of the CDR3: TGTGCCAGCAGCCAACGGGACACCCCCAGAGGCGGCTACACCTTC.

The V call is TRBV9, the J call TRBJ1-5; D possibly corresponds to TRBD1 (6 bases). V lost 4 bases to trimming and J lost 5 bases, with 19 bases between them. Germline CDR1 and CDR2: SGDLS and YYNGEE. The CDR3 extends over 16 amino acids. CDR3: CASSPSGGAADQPQHF. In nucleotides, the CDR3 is TGTGCCAGCAGCCCTTCTGGGGGGGCAGCCGATCAGCCCCAGCATTTT.

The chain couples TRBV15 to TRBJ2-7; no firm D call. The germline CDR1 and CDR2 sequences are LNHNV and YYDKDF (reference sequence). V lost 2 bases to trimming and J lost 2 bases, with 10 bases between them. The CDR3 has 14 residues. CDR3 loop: CATSRSPGTYEQYF. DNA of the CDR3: TGTGCCACCAGCAGAAGTCCGGGTACCTACGAGCAGTACTTC. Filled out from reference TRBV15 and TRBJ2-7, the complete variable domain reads DAMVIQNPRYQVTQFGKPVTLSCSQTLNHNVMYWYQQKSSQAPKLLFHYYDKDFNNEADTPDNFQSRRPNTSFCFLDIRSPGLGDTAMYLCATSRSPGTYEQYFGPGTRLTVT.

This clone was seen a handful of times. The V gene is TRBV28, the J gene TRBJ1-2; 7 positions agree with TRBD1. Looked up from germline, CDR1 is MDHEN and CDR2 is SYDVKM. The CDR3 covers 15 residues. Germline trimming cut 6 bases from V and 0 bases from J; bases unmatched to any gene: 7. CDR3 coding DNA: TGTGCCAGCAGCCCCGGGGACAGAGCTAACTATGGCTACACCTTC. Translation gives CASSPGDRANYGYTF.

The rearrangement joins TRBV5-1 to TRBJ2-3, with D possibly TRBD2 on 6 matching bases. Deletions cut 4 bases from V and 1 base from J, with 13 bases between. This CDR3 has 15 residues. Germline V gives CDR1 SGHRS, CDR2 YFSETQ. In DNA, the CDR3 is TGCGCCAGCAGCCCGACCGGGGGACGCACAGATACGCAGTATTTT. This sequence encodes CASSPTGGRTDTQYF.

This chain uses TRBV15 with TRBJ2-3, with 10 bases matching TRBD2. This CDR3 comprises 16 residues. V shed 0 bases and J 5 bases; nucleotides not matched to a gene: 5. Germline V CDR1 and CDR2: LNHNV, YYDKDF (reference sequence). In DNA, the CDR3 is TGTGCCACCAGCAGAGAACTAGCGGGGTACGGAGATACGCAGTATTTT. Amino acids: CATSRELAGYGDTQYF.

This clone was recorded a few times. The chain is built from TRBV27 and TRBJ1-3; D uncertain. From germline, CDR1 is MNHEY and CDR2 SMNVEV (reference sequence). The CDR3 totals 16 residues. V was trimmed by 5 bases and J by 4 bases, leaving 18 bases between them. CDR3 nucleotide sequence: TGTGCCAGCAGTCAGGACTGGCTCACGGCGGGAAACACCATATATTTT. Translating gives CASSQDWLTAGNTIYF.

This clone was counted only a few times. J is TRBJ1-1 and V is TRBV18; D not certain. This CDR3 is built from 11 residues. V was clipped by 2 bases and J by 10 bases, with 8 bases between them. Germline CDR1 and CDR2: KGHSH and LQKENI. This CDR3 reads CASSPVSGAFF. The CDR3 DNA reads TGTGCCAGCTCACCAGTTTCGGGAGCTTTCTTT.

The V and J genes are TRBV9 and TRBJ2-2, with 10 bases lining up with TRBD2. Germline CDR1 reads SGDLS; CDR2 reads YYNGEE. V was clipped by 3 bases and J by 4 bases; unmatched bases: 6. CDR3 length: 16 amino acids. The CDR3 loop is CASSGSGGAGTGELFF. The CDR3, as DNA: TGTGCCAGCAGCGGCAGCGGGGGGGCAGGCACCGGGGAGCTGTTTTTT.

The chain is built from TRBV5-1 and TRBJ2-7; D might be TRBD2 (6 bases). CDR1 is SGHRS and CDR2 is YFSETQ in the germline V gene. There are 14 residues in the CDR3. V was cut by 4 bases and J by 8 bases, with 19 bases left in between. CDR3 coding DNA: TGCGCCAGCAGCCCCGGCCAGGAGGGGCTACAGCAGTACTTC. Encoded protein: CASSPGQEGLQQYF. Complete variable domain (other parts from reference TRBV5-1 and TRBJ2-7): KAGVTQTPRYLIKTRGQQVTLSCSPISGHRSVSWYQQTPGQGLQFLFEYFSETQRNKGNFPGRFSGRQFSNSRSEMNVSTLELGDSALYLCASSPGQEGLQQYFGPGTRLTVT.

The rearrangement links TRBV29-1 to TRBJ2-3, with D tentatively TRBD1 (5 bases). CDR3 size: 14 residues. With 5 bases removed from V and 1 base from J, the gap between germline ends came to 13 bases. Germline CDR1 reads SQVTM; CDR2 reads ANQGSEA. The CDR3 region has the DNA TGCAGCGTTAGTGAAGGGGCCGGCACAGATACGCAGTATTTT. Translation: CSVSEGAGTDTQYF.

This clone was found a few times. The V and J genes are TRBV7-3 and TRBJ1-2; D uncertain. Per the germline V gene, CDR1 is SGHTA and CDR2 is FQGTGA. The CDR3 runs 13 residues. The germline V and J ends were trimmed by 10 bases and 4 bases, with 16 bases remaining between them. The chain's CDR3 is CANSTGLRYGYTF. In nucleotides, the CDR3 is TGTGCCAATTCGACGGGGTTACGCTATGGCTACACCTTC.

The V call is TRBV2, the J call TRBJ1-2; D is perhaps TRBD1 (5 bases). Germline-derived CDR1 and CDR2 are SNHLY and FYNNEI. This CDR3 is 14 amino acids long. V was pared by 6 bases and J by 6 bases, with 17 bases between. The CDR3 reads CASRIQGVGDGYTF. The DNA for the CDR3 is TGTGCCAGCAGAATCCAGGGTGTGGGCGATGGCTACACCTTC.

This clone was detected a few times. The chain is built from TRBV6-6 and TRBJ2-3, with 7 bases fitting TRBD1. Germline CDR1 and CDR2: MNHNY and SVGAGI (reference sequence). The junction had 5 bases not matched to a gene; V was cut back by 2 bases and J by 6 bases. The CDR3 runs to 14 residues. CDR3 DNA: TGTGCCAGCAGTTACGGCAGGGGGAAGGATACGCAGTATTTT. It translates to CASSYGRGKDTQYF.

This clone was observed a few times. The CDR3 DNA is TGTGCCAGCTCACCACCGGACAGCCAAGAGACCCAGTACTTC. Its protein product is CASSPPDSQETQYF. The V and J genes are TRBV18 and TRBJ2-5; D might be TRBD1 (6 bases). From germline, CDR1 is KGHSH and CDR2 LQKENI. CDR3 size: 14 residues. Trimming removed 0 bases from V and 1 base from J, with 6 bases in between.

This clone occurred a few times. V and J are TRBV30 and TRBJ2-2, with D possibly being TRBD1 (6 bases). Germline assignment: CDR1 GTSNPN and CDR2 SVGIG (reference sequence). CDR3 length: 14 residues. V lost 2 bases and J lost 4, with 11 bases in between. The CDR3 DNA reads TGTGCCTGGAGTAAACAGGGTTTCACCGGGGAGCTGTTTTTT. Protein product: CAWSKQGFTGELFF.

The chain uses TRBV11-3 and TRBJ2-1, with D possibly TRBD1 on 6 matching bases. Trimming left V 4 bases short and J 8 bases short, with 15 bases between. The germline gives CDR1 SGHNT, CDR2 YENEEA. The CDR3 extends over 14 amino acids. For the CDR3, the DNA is TGTGCCAGCAGCTGGGGCAGGGGTGGAGATGAGCAGTTCTTC. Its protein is CASSWGRGGDEQFF.